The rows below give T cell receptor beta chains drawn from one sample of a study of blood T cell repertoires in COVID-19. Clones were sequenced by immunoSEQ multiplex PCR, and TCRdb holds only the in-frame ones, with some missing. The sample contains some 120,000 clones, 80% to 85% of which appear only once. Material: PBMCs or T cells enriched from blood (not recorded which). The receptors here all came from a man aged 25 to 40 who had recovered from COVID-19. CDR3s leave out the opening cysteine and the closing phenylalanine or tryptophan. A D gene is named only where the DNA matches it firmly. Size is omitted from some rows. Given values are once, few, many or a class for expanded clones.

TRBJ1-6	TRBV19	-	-	ASSTPGQGNNSPLH
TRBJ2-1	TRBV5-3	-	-	VRSLSLPPNEQF
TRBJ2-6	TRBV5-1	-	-	ASSRQGSGANVLT
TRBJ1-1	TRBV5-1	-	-	ASSLEWALNTEAF
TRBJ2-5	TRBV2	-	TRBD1	ASNRDRGPEETQY
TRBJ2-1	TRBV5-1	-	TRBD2	ASSPLAGSYNEQF
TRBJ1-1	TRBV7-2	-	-	ASSLAQANTEAF
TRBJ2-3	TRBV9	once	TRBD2	ASSAERGSTDTQY
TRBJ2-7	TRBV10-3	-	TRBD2	AISGSRVAGGTYEQY
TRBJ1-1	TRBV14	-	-	ASSQVRYTEAF
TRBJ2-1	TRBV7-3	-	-	ASSLAFGPYNEQF
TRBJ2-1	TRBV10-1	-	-	ASSELSLGANEQF
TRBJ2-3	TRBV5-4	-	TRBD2	ASSPPGLESTDTQY
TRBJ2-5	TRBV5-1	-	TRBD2	ASSPRTSGRVSETQY
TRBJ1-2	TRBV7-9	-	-	ASSQVGVGDGYT
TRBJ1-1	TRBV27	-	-	ASSLSGGNTEAF
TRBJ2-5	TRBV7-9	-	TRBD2	ASSRGLAEPQETQY
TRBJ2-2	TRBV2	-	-	ASRSPGATGELF
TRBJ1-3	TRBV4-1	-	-	ASSHLTPGRPSGNTIY
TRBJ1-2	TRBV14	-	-	ASSQRETVLGYT
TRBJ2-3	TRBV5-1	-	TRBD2	ASSQAGTSGTDTQY
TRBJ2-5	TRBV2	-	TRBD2	ASRGGFLAVSGETQY
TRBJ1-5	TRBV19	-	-	ASSILDNLSNQPQH
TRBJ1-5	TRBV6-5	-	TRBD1	ASSYTRGPEPQH
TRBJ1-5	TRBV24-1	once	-	ATSDSGENQPQH
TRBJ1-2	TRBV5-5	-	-	ASSSMTGGNYGYT
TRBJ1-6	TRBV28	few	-	AAGESNSPLH
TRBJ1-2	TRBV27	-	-	ASGGLNYGYT
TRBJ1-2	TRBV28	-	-	ASSFRNYGYT